Presented here are 24 T cell receptor beta chains from one specimen sequenced in a study of vaccination and CD4 T cells after COVID-19. Described treatment: approximately nine-day PBMC culture with coronavirus spike peptide pools or control peptides (ViraFEST assay). These receptors have no identified antigens. The Oncomine TCR Beta short-read assay was applied to DNA of cultured CD4+ T cells. TCRdb reprocessed the PCR reads with MiXCR, giving one entry per CDR3 protein. This table holds some 18,000 distinct CDR3 sequences, around 56% found once. The sample in question was CD4+ T cells from blood, cultured in vitro, obtained before SARS-CoV-2 vaccination. The source is a human donor who had recovered from COVID-19.

The rearrangement links TRBV4-3 to TRBJ2-3; TRBD2 is a possible D gene (6 bases). CDR3 length: 16 residues. Trimming cost V 1 base and J 0 bases, with 11 bases left between them. The germline gives CDR1 LGHNA, CDR2 YSLEER. The CDR3 here is CASSQGSSASTDTQYF. Written as DNA, the CDR3 is TGCGCCAGCAGCCAAGGGTCTAGCGCTAGCACAGATACGCAGTATTTT.

The chain is built from TRBV29-1 and TRBJ1-2; D is unresolved. CDR3 length equals 10 residues. Germline assignment: CDR1 SQVTM and CDR2 ANQGSEA. V dropped 4 bases and J dropped 9 bases, with 9 bases sitting between them. DNA for the CDR3: TGCAGCGTTGGGGTCTCTAGCTACACCTTC. It encodes CSVGVSSYTF.

The chain combines TRBV5-1 with TRBJ2-5, with 7 bases that match TRBD1. Germline lookup yields CDR1 SGHRS and CDR2 YFSETQ. V trimming: 7 bases; J trimming: 5 bases; junction bases outside the gene matches: 8. This CDR3 is 13 amino acids long. The CDR3: CASHITGEETQYF. As DNA, the CDR3 is TGCGCCAGCCACATCACAGGGGAGGAGACCCAGTACTTC.

This clonotype has a handful of counts. The chain employs TRBV19 and TRBJ2-6; D is undetermined. The CDR3 runs to 13 residues. Germline V CDR1 and CDR2: LNHDA, SQIVND (reference sequence). Trimming removed 7 bases from V and 2 bases from J, with 6 bases in between. The CDR3 DNA sequence: TGTGCCAGTAAGGAACCTGGGGCCAACGTCCTGACTTTC. Protein: CASKEPGANVLTF.

The chain couples TRBV10-3 to TRBJ2-3; D possibly corresponds to TRBD1 (6 bases). CDR1 and CDR2 (germline): ENHRY, SYGVKD. V was trimmed by 6 bases and J by 6 bases, leaving 7 bases between them. The CDR3 is made up of 11 amino acids. In DNA form, the CDR3 reads TGTGCCATCAGCCAGGGGGATACGCAGTATTTT. Translating gives CAISQGDTQYF.

The chain combines TRBV6-1 with TRBJ2-7, with D perhaps matching TRBD1 (6 bases). V was cut by 6 bases and J by 7 bases, with 19 bases left in between. From germline, CDR1 is MNHNS and CDR2 SASEGT. This CDR3 is 14 amino acids long. Here the CDR3 reads CASSDRWTVGEQYF. The CDR3, as DNA: TGTGCCAGCAGCGACCGGTGGACAGTTGGGGAGCAGTACTTC.

There are a few counts of this clonotype. This chain joins TRBV6-1 and TRBJ1-5; D uncertain. Germline loops: CDR1 MNHNS, CDR2 SASEGT. The length of the CDR3 is 16 residues. V lost 6 bases and J lost 6, with 21 bases in between. The CDR3 here is CASSPSAGSLLQPQHF. The CDR3, as DNA: TGTGCCAGCAGCCCATCAGCGGGCAGCCTTCTTCAGCCCCAGCATTTT.

This chain connects TRBV20-1 to TRBJ1-2, with no clear D. The CDR3 has 12 amino acids. Looked up from germline, CDR1 is DFQATT and CDR2 is SNEGSKA (reference sequence). Deletions cut 5 bases from V and 2 bases from J, with 9 bases between. CDR3: CSAFGGNYGYTF. CDR3 nucleotides: TGCAGTGCTTTTGGAGGGAACTATGGCTACACCTTC.

Only one count was recorded for this clonotype. V is TRBV6-5 and J is TRBJ2-7; D gene unclear. The V gene lost 0 bases and the J gene lost 4 bases, with 10 bases spanning the gap. The CDR3 runs to 14 residues. From germline, CDR1 is MNHEY and CDR2 SVGAGI. CDR3 sequence (DNA): TGTGCCAGCAGTTACTCGAAAGGGTCATACGAGCAGTACTTC. Amino acids: CASSYSKGSYEQYF.

The chain couples TRBV20-1 to TRBJ1-5, with D possibly matching TRBD1 (6 bases). The length of the CDR3 is 15 residues. The germline CDR1 and CDR2 sequences are DFQATT and SNEGSKA (reference sequence). The CDR3 sequence: CSAQGRRNSNQPQHF. Written as DNA, the CDR3 is TGCAGCGCACAGGGACGCAGGAATAGCAATCAGCCCCAGCATTTT.

The chain combines TRBV20-1 with TRBJ1-2; no reliable D call. Per the germline V gene, CDR1 is DFQATT and CDR2 is SNEGSKA (reference sequence). This CDR3 contains 15 residues. V lost 4 bases, J lost 1 base, and 16 bases lay in between. The CDR3 here is CSATSTRTVNYGYTF. In DNA, the CDR3 is TGCAGTGCTACCTCAACCCGGACTGTTAACTATGGCTACACCTTC.

The chain recombines TRBV6-2 or TRBV6-3 with TRBJ1-5, with 7 bases lining up with TRBD1. The V gene end was trimmed by 5 bases and the J gene end by 6 bases; junction bases not matched to a gene: 4. The CDR3 extends over 13 amino acids. From germline, CDR1 is MNHEY and CDR2 SVGEGT. The CDR3 nucleotides are TGTGCCAGCAGTGACAGGGTGGGTCAGCCCCAGCATTTT. Its translation is CASSDRVGQPQHF.

The chain combines TRBV14 with TRBJ1-1; no definite D call. Germline assignment: CDR1 SGHDN and CDR2 FVKESK. Trimming removed 0 bases at V and 9 bases at J, with 11 bases between. CDR3 length: 13 residues. CDR3 sequence reads: CASSQEQNGKAFF. The DNA of the CDR3 is TGTGCCAGCAGCCAAGAACAGAATGGTAAAGCTTTCTTT. The variable domain in full, completed from reference TRBV14 and TRBJ1-1, reads EAGVTQFPSHSVIEKGQTVTLRCDPISGHDNLYWYRRVMGKEIKFLLHFVKESKQDESGMPNNRFLAERTGGTYSTLKVQPAELEDSGVYFCASSQEQNGKAFFGQGTRLTVV.

This clonotype was picked up one time. V gene TRBV7-9 combines with J gene TRBJ2-3; 9 nucleotides align to TRBD1. Per germline, CDR1 SEHNR and CDR2 FQNEAQ (reference sequence). The CDR3 loop spans 15 amino acids. With 4 bases clipped from V and 11 bases from J, the junction kept 13 bases outside the gene matches. This chain's CDR3 is CASSSDRGPVGQQYF. The DNA of the CDR3 is TGTGCCAGCAGCTCGGACAGGGGCCCTGTCGGCCAGCAGTATTTT.

Sample share makes this clonotype medium-sized. The J gene is TRBJ1-5, the V gene TRBV20-1; D is possibly TRBD1 (5 bases). Trimming took off 1 base at V and 6 bases at J, with 13 bases between the two ends. The CDR3 runs 14 residues. CDR1 is DFQATT and CDR2 is SNEGSKA in the germline V gene (reference sequence). DNA for the CDR3: TGCAGTGCTAGAGCCCTAGCGGGGGGTCAGCCCCAGCATTTT. Amino acid sequence: CSARALAGGQPQHF.

The rearrangement uses TRBV20-1 and TRBJ2-1; 13 positions agree with TRBD2. This CDR3 has 16 amino acids. The germline V gene encodes CDR1 DFQATT and CDR2 SNEGSKA (reference sequence). After removal of 5 bases from V and 0 bases from J, the junction contained 4 bases not matched to a gene. The DNA for the CDR3 is TGCAGTGCTTCGGGACTAGCGGGATACTCCTACAATGAGCAGTTCTTC. Translated, it gives CSASGLAGYSYNEQFF.

V usage is TRBV7-3 and J usage is TRBJ2-2; 10 bases are a match to TRBD1. From germline, CDR1 is SGHTA and CDR2 FQGTGA. Germline trimming cut 2 bases from V and 6 bases from J; bases unmatched to any gene: 6. The CDR3 loop spans 16 amino acids. The CDR3 protein is CASSLWDRGLAGELFF. CDR3 DNA sequence: TGTGCCAGCAGCTTATGGGACAGGGGTTTAGCCGGGGAGCTGTTTTTT.

This clonotype showed up just a few times. V is TRBV7-2 and J is TRBJ2-7; D possibly corresponds to TRBD1 (5 bases). CDR1 and CDR2 (germline): SGHTA, FQGNSA. This CDR3 region has 14 residues. With 5 bases removed from V and 0 bases from J, the gap between germline ends came to 11 bases. The CDR3 DNA sequence: TGTGCCAGCAGCCCAGACAGCTACTCCTACGAGCAGTACTTC. This sequence encodes CASSPDSYSYEQYF.

This chain connects TRBV19 to TRBJ1-1; D possibly corresponds to TRBD1 (6 bases). Germline CDR1 LNHDA, CDR2 SQIVND (reference sequence). Trimming shortened V by 6 bases and J by 1 base, and 12 bases separated the two germline ends. The CDR3 extends over 14 amino acids. The CDR3 sequence is CASRIQGPNTEAFF. DNA for the CDR3: TGTGCCAGTAGGATACAGGGCCCGAACACTGAAGCTTTCTTT.

This chain joins TRBV5-6 and TRBJ1-1; no clear D. Germline CDR1 is SGHDT and CDR2 is YYEEEE. The CDR3 consists of 13 residues. V gave up 4 bases and J gave up 5 bases, with 12 bases separating them. The chain's CDR3 is CASSVGSGTEAFF. DNA of the CDR3: TGTGCCAGCAGCGTAGGGTCGGGGACTGAAGCTTTCTTT.

The chain uses TRBV7-2 and TRBJ1-3, with TRBD1 matching over 8 bases. V dropped 4 bases and J dropped 4; count of bases not matched to a gene: 6. Germline values: CDR1 SGHTA, CDR2 FQGNSA. The CDR3 runs 15 residues. CDR3 bases: TGTGCCAGCAGCTCCCAGGGGGCGACGGGAAACACCATATATTTT. This translates into CASSSQGATGNTIYF.

The chain has TRBV6-5 and TRBJ2-7; D is tentatively TRBD1 or TRBD2 (5 bases each). CDR1 is MNHEY, CDR2 SVGAGI, per germline. The CDR3 length is 14 residues. V lost 3 bases and J lost 1, with 10 bases in between. CDR3 protein: CASSYGTKSYEQYF. The CDR3 coding sequence is TGTGCCAGCAGTTATGGGACGAAATCCTACGAGCAGTACTTC.

This chain links TRBV11-2 with TRBJ2-6; 11 nucleotides align to TRBD2. CDR1 and CDR2 (germline): SGHAT, FQNNGV. The CDR3 is made up of 17 amino acids. The J segment lost 1 base and the V segment lost 6 bases, leaving 5 bases of the junction unmatched. The CDR3 sequence is CASRWTSGPSGANVLTF. The CDR3, as DNA: TGTGCCAGCAGGTGGACTAGCGGGCCGTCTGGGGCCAACGTCCTGACTTTC.

V and J are TRBV20-1 and TRBJ2-5, with 10 positions matching TRBD2. Germline V lookup: CDR1 DFQATT, CDR2 SNEGSKA (reference sequence). The CDR3 length is 14 residues. V gave up 5 bases and J gave up 9 bases; unmatched junction bases: 12. CDR3 nucleotides: TGCAGTGCTGCTAGCGGGAGTTATCAGAGGGCCCAGTACTTC. Translated, it gives CSAASGSYQRAQYF.